Below, 24 T cell receptor beta chains from the same sample are listed, as sequenced in a study of cytomegalovirus exposure and HLA in healthy donors. The PCR contained 60 Vbeta and 13 Jbeta primers. Clones were sequenced by immunoSEQ multiplex PCR, and TCRdb holds only the in-frame ones, with some missing. The sample records 90,000 to 120,000 clones, 70% to 80% being singletons. The sequencing input was PBMCs. The source of these receptors is a female donor in good health and CMV-seropositive.

In regard to this clone: At one end the junction does not follow the germline gene, possibly because of a read error. This chain joins TRBV7-9 and TRBJ2-5, with 7 bases that match TRBD2. CDR1 SEHNR and CDR2 FQNEAQ come from the germline V gene (reference sequence). This CDR3 contains 14 residues. The CDR3 protein is CSSSRGGGGETQYF. For the CDR3, the DNA is TGTTCCAGCAGCCGCGGGGGAGGCGGGGAGACCCAGTACTTC.

V usage is TRBV6-5 and J usage is TRBJ1-5; 8 bases align to TRBD1. CDR3 length equals 15 residues. Per the germline V gene, CDR1 is MNHEY and CDR2 is SVGAGI. The junction had 11 bases not matched to a gene; V was cut back by 6 bases and J by 7 bases. DNA of the CDR3: TGTGCCAGCAGGCCCGACAGGGGCGGTCGCCAGCCCCAGCATTTT. The encoded protein is CASRPDRGGRQPQHF.

The chain uses TRBV6-6 and TRBJ2-7, with 10 bases matching TRBD1. With 7 bases clipped from V and 4 bases from J, the junction kept 7 bases outside the gene matches. This CDR3 is built from 14 residues. Germline CDR1 reads MNHNY; CDR2 reads SVGAGI (reference sequence). CDR3 coding DNA: TGTGCCAGCACCTGGGAGGACAGGGGGTACGAGCAGTACTTC. Its translation: CASTWEDRGYEQYF.

The chain employs TRBV5-1 and TRBJ1-3, with D hard to call. Germline CDR1 SGHRS, CDR2 YFSETQ. This CDR3 has 18 residues. V was cut by 4 bases and J by 4 bases, with 24 bases left in between. The CDR3 protein is CASSGPGLSGDSGNTIYF. CDR3 in DNA: TGCGCCAGCAGCGGCCCCGGACTGTCAGGAGATTCAGGAAACACCATATATTTT.

The J gene is TRBJ2-7, the V gene TRBV7-5; the listed D gene, TRBD2, was not tested against the DNA. TRBV7-5 is flagged as a pseudogene. This CDR3 is 14 amino acids long. The CDR3 DNA sequence: TGTGTCAGAAGCTACCCCCGGTTTCTTTGGGAGCAGTACTTC. It codes for CVRSYPRFLWEQYF.

This chain connects TRBV4-2 to TRBJ2-3; D gene uncertain. This CDR3 contains 15 residues. With 0 bases removed from V and 2 bases from J, the gap between germline ends came to 9 bases. Germline lookup yields CDR1 LGHNA and CDR2 YNFKEQ. CDR3 coding DNA: TGTGCCAGCAGCCAAGAGAGAGGAAACACAGATACGCAGTATTTT. It yields the protein CASSQERGNTDTQYF.

This clone came up a few times. The same CDR3 can be traced to other DNA sequences in this sample. The CDR3 reads CASSTDRGVYYGYTF. In nucleotides, the CDR3 is TGTGCCAGCAGTACCGACAGGGGTGTTTACTATGGCTACACCTTC. The rearrangement links TRBV6-6 to TRBJ1-2, with TRBD1 matching 8 bases. After removal of 5 bases from V and 3 bases from J, the junction contained 8 bases not matched to a gene. Germline CDR1 is MNHNY and CDR2 is SVGAGI (reference sequence). CDR3 length: 15 residues.

The chain recombines TRBV6-5 with TRBJ2-5; TRBD2 is a possible D gene (6 bases). V was pared by 0 bases and J by 5 bases, with 10 bases between. This CDR3 contains 14 residues. Germline V lookup: CDR1 MNHEY, CDR2 SVGAGI. As DNA, the CDR3 is TGTGCCAGCAGTTACTCGTCGGGGGTGGAGACCCAGTACTTC. This sequence encodes CASSYSSGVETQYF.

The CDR3 DNA reads TGTGCCAGCAGCTTGGCCACAGCTAACTATGGCTACACCTTC. Amino acid sequence: CASSLATANYGYTF. The chain combines TRBV5-5 with TRBJ1-2; D gene unclear. The CDR3 runs 14 residues. V was clipped by 0 bases and J by 0 bases, with 6 bases between them. Germline CDR1 is SGHKS and CDR2 is YYEKEE (reference sequence).

The rearrangement joins TRBV18 to TRBJ2-5; the D is unclear. The CDR3 spans 13 residues. CDR1 and CDR2 from the germline V gene are KGHSH and LQKENI. The germline V and J ends were trimmed by 3 bases and 2 bases, with 7 bases remaining between them. The CDR3 region is CASSPSQQETQYF. In DNA form, the CDR3 reads TGTGCCAGCTCACCTTCCCAGCAAGAGACCCAGTACTTC.

This clone was seen a few times. The chain is built from TRBV19 and TRBJ1-2, with D hard to call. Germline CDR1 reads LNHDA; CDR2 reads SQIVND (reference sequence). The CDR3 totals 12 residues. V was pared by 1 base and J by 8 bases, with 8 bases between. As DNA, the CDR3 is TGTGCCAGTAGTATAGTCGCCGGGGGCTACACCTTC. Residues: CASSIVAGGYTF. Combining the CDR3 with reference TRBV19 and TRBJ1-2 gives the whole variable domain DGGITQSPKYLFRKEGQNVTLSCEQNLNHDAMYWYRQDPGQGLRLIYYSQIVNDFQKGDIAEGYSVSREKKESFPLTVTSAQKNPTAFYLCASSIVAGGYTFGSGTRLTVV.

The V and J genes are TRBV7-6 and TRBJ2-5; no definite D call. CDR1 is SGHVS and CDR2 is FNYEAQ in the germline V gene. The CDR3 totals 11 residues. V was pared by 5 bases and J by 5 bases, with 6 bases between. DNA for the CDR3: TGTGCCAGCAGCCCCGGGGAGACCCAGTACTTC. Protein sequence: CASSPGETQYF.

This sequence joins TRBV5-1 and TRBJ1-1; no reliable D call. CDR1 is SGHRS, CDR2 YFSETQ, per germline. V was trimmed by 0 bases and J by 3 bases, leaving 18 bases between them. The CDR3 sequence is 17 residues long. The DNA of the CDR3 is TGCGCCAGCAGCTTGGGAGGCAGACTTGATTTGGACACTGAAGCTTTCTTT. Translation: CASSLGGRLDLDTEAFF.

The chain couples TRBV6-5 to TRBJ2-1; 7 bases are shared with TRBD1. Trimming cost V 7 bases and J 10 bases; bases outside gene matches: 16. Germline V CDR1 and CDR2: MNHEY, SVGAGI. The CDR3 extends over 15 amino acids. The CDR3 nucleotides are TGTGCCAGCACCAACGAGGGGGCCCCACAATGGGAGCAGTTCTTC. Translation gives CASTNEGAPQWEQFF.

This clone has just one count. The chain uses TRBV5-4 and TRBJ1-1, with 8 bases aligning to TRBD1. The germline gives CDR1 SGHNT, CDR2 YYREEE (reference sequence). With V trimmed by 4 bases and J by 4 bases, 12 bases remained unmatched. The CDR3 runs to 16 residues. The CDR3 sequence is CASSPKTGAIITEAFF. The CDR3 nucleotides are TGTGCCAGCAGCCCGAAGACAGGGGCTATCATCACTGAAGCTTTCTTT.

The chain links TRBV5-4 to TRBJ2-7; 10 nucleotides line up with TRBD2. J lost 5 bases, V lost 1 base, and 3 bases had no gene match. This CDR3 is built from 14 residues. CDR1 is SGHNT and CDR2 is YYREEE in the germline V gene (reference sequence). The DNA for the CDR3 is TGTGCCAGCAGCTTGCCTAGCGGGAGTAACGAGCAGTACTTC. Translation: CASSLPSGSNEQYF.

This clone has just one count. The chain combines TRBV30 with TRBJ2-4; D perhaps matches TRBD1 (5 bases). The V end was cut by 0 bases, the J end by 0 bases, with 12 bases between. Germline lookup yields CDR1 GTSNPN and CDR2 SVGIG (reference sequence). The CDR3 has 16 amino acids. The CDR3 here is CAWSVPGFLAKNIQYF. The DNA of the CDR3 is TGTGCCTGGAGTGTACCAGGGTTCCTAGCCAAAAACATTCAGTACTTC.

Comment on this clone: A junction boundary mismatches the germline segment, possibly from a read error. The chain recombines TRBV30 with TRBJ2-4, with D tentatively TRBD1 (8 bases). The CDR3 spans 15 residues. From germline, CDR1 is GTSNPN and CDR2 SVGIG (reference sequence). This chain's CDR3 is CAWSVQGGPRNSQYF. The CDR3 DNA reads as TGTGCCTGGAGTGTACAGGGGGGGCCTAGAAACAGTCAGTACTTC.

This chain connects TRBV5-4 to TRBJ2-7; TRBD1 might be the D (5 bases). Germline V gene sequence: CDR1 SGHNT, CDR2 YYREEE (reference sequence). Trimming removed 0 bases from V and 9 bases from J, with 10 bases in between. The CDR3 length is 12 residues. The CDR3 region has the DNA TGTGCCAGCAGCTTGGGGGGTCAGGGGCAGTACTTC. This gives the protein CASSLGGQGQYF.

In its sample, this clone was seen once. The rearrangement links TRBV7-7 to TRBJ2-5; D possibly corresponds to TRBD2 (6 bases). V lost 2 bases and J 5 bases, leaving 15 bases between the germline ends. Germline assignment: CDR1 SSHAT and CDR2 FNYEAQ (reference sequence). The CDR3 contains 15 residues. The CDR3, as DNA: TGTGCCAGCAGCTTATCCGGGGAGGTTTTGGAGACCCAGTACTTC. Translating it yields CASSLSGEVLETQYF.

V gene TRBV2 combines with J gene TRBJ2-1, with 8 bases lining up with TRBD1. There are 15 residues in the CDR3. CDR1 is SNHLY, CDR2 FYNNEI, per germline. Unmatched junction bases numbered 7, after V lost 6 bases and J lost 3 bases. In DNA form, the CDR3 reads TGTGCCAGCAGACGCGACAGGGGAGGCTACAATGAGCAGTTCTTC. It is translated as CASRRDRGGYNEQFF.

The chain joins TRBV7-2 to TRBJ1-2; 8 positions match TRBD1. The ends lost 5 bases at V and 1 base at J; junction bases unmatched: 6. The CDR3 length is 15 residues. Germline CDR1 SGHTA, CDR2 FQGNSA. The CDR3 spells CASSERQGSNYGYTF. DNA for the CDR3: TGTGCCAGCAGCGAACGACAGGGGAGTAACTATGGCTACACCTTC.

The rearrangement links TRBV2 to TRBJ1-1; D perhaps matches TRBD1 (5 bases). V lost 5 bases and J 5 bases, leaving 15 bases between the germline ends. The CDR3 has 14 amino acids. Per germline, CDR1 SNHLY and CDR2 FYNNEI. This chain's CDR3 is CASSPLEGRTEAFF. The CDR3 nucleotides are TGTGCCAGCAGTCCGCTGGAGGGGAGGACTGAAGCTTTCTTT.

This clone is a singleton in its sample. J is TRBJ1-5 and V is TRBV18; 9 nucleotides line up with TRBD1. The CDR3 extends over 16 amino acids. Unmatched junction bases numbered 6, after V lost 2 bases and J lost 4 bases. Germline lookup yields CDR1 KGHSH and CDR2 LQKENI. The CDR3 DNA reads TGTGCCAGCTCACCAGGGACAGGGTCCCAAAATCAGCCCCAGCATTTT. This sequence encodes CASSPGTGSQNQPQHF. The variable domain in full, completed from reference TRBV18 and TRBJ1-5, reads NAGVMQNPRHLVRRRGQEARLRCSPMKGHSHVYWYRQLPEEGLKFMVYLQKENIIDESGMPKERFSAEFPKEGPSILRIQQVVRGDSAAYFCASSPGTGSQNQPQHFGDGTRLSIL.